The subject of this entry is one T cell receptor beta chain. The data were obtained in a study of blood T cell repertoires in COVID-19. Study as a whole: Donors in the United States, Italy and Spain gave samples during acute or convalescent COVID-19. PBMCs, B-cell-depleted T cells, or T cells were the source of the cDNA or gDNA that made up the material.

Original processing methods: Reference gene primer amplification gave nucleated cell count estimates. Clones were sequenced by immunoSEQ multiplex PCR, and TCRdb holds only the in-frame ones, with some missing. The V and J calls and clone size come from that table; D and trimming were worked out from the DNA. The table has under 150,000 clones, approximately 84% seen once. The clonotype originates from a woman aged 80 or older with acute or convalescent COVID-19. Material for sequencing was peripheral blood.

Written as DNA, the CDR3 is TGTGCCAGCAGTTACCGTAGGGGGATTTCCTCTGGGGCCAACGTCCTGACTTTC. Translated, it gives CASSYRRGISSGANVLTF. The chain links TRBV6-2 or TRBV6-3 to TRBJ2-6, with D possibly being TRBD1 (6 bases). The CDR3 sequence is 18 residues long. Per the germline V gene, CDR1 is MNHEY and CDR2 is SVGEGT. Trimming removed 2 bases from V and 0 bases from J, with 14 bases in between.